This TCR beta chain was captured by sequencing in a study of OX40 agonist ivuxolimab in advanced cancers. On the study more broadly: While on treatment, patients had intravenous ivuxolimab at 0.01 to 10 mg/kg every 2 weeks. Participants, approximately 80% male, averaged approximately 56 years of age, ranging from roughly 23 to 90.

The table came from immunoSEQ multiplex PCR; TCRdb's copy has only in-frame clones and leaves some out. The sample records under 70,000 clones, 70% to 90% being singletons. The material sequenced was CD4+ or CD8+ T cells sorted from blood, taken in a trial of the OX40 agonist ivuxolimab. The TCR originated in an adult with an advanced solid tumor such as melanoma, head and neck, liver or kidney cancer.

CDR3 sequence: CASSERPLAGGRETQYF. CDR3 DNA sequence: TGTGCCAGCAGTGAACGTCCTCTAGCGGGGGGCAGGGAGACCCAGTACTTC. The V call is TRBV6-1, the J call TRBJ2-5; the match to TRBD2 covers 11 bases. The CDR3 is made up of 17 amino acids. Germline-derived CDR1 and CDR2 are MNHNS and SASEGT. Trimming removed 2 bases from V and 5 bases from J; junction bases left unmatched: 10.